The entry below gives a single TCR beta chain sequence along with its context. Clones were sequenced by immunoSEQ multiplex PCR, and TCRdb holds only the in-frame ones, with some missing. The table lists tens of thousands of clones, 90% of them singletons. This sample was included in a study of blood T cell repertoires in COVID-19. The sample comprised peripheral blood. The TCR comes from a human donor in a cohort sampled during active COVID-19.

The CDR3 DNA follows: TGTGCCAGCAGCTCCACGGGACTTTTTCCAAATACGCAGTATTTT. Translated: CASSSTGLFPNTQYF. The chain has TRBV28 and TRBJ2-3; possible D gene TRBD2, 6 bases. The CDR3 has 15 residues. V was pared by 6 bases and J by 7 bases, with 20 bases between. Germline V lookup: CDR1 MDHEN, CDR2 SYDVKM.